The clone carrying this TCR beta chain came up once. The data are from a study of CD8 T cells in Susac syndrome. Random hexamers were used to reverse transcribe the RNA input (about 0.5 to 1 ug). Coverage of TCR beta CDR3 amplification by immunoSEQ multiplex PCR extended to 54 Vbeta and 13 Jbeta. TCRdb analysed the immunoSEQ multiplex PCR reads with MiXCR anew, one entry per CDR3 protein. The data hold over 300,000 distinct CDR3 sequences, with about 91% observed a single time. The sequence derives from a human donor with multiple sclerosis. The specimen sequenced was CD4+ T cells from PBMCs.

Written as DNA, the CDR3 is TGTGCTACCGGCGGGGTAGCAAACACCGGGGAGCTGTTTTTT. As protein: CATGGVANTGELFF. This chain links TRBV7-7 with TRBJ2-2; TRBD2 might be the D (6 bases). The CDR3 consists of 14 residues. Germline V gene sequence: CDR1 SSHAT, CDR2 FNYEAQ (reference sequence).